This is a list of T cell receptor beta chains from one sample in a study of molecular identifiers for immune sequencing clone quantification. TCRdb recomputed calls from the PCR reads with MiXCR, one row per CDR3 protein. The sample holds about 65,000 distinct CDR3 sequences, around 18% seen once. Sample: naive CD8+ T cells from blood, with Jurkat cell RNA spiked in. The receptor source for this set is a human donor in good health. Some libraries in this study had Jurkat cell RNA spiked in. Both conserved end residues are trimmed from each CDR3. The D gene is left open where the match is weak. Size is stated for part of the rows, as once, few or many counts, or as a class when the clone is expanded.

size: many; V: TRBV6-6; D: NA; J: TRBJ1-3; CDR3: ASSLAPGSDLLGGNTIY
size: NA; V: TRBV5-1; D: NA; J: TRBJ2-1; CDR3: ASAVGLLGNEQF
size: NA; V: TRBV12-3/TRBV12-4; D: TRBD1; J: TRBJ2-5; CDR3: ASSATGFGETQY
size: few; V: TRBV30; D: NA; J: TRBJ2-2; CDR3: AWTQGFGSGELF
size: many; V: TRBV10-3; D: NA; J: TRBJ1-5; CDR3: AISEAGISNQPQH
size: many; V: TRBV29-1; D: TRBD2; J: TRBJ2-7; CDR3: SVEGPGEREVREQY
size: many; V: TRBV11-3; D: NA; J: TRBJ2-7; CDR3: ASSFVGDPYEQY
size: many; V: TRBV7-9; D: NA; J: TRBJ2-7; CDR3: ASSSNDGYEQY
size: many; V: TRBV20-1; D: TRBD2; J: TRBJ2-3; CDR3: SARDFSAGGVGTQY
size: many; V: TRBV20-1; D: NA; J: TRBJ1-1; CDR3: SARGYREPNTEAF
size: many; V: TRBV24-1; D: TRBD2; J: TRBJ2-1; CDR3: ATSASSGRGYNEQF
size: few; V: TRBV7-9; D: TRBD2; J: TRBJ2-5; CDR3: ASSPLLGTSEETQY
size: NA; V: TRBV11-3; D: TRBD1; J: TRBJ1-1; CDR3: ASSPLLGTAETEAF
size: many; V: TRBV6-5; D: NA; J: TRBJ2-2; CDR3: ASSSSSGELF
size: many; V: TRBV7-6; D: NA; J: TRBJ2-3; CDR3: ASSFYFADTQY
size: once; V: TRBV10-3; D: NA; J: TRBJ1-2; CDR3: ASAGTGVNGYT
size: few; V: TRBV7-9; D: NA; J: TRBJ2-2; CDR3: ASSPSGPYTGELF